The 26 T cell receptor beta chains in this list originate from one sample, sequenced in a study of cytomegalovirus exposure and HLA in healthy donors. This PCR relied on a set of 60 Vbeta primers and 13 Jbeta primers. Produced via immunoSEQ multiplex PCR; TCRdb's table is partial and in-frame only. The sample lists about 140,000 clones, approximately 82% occurring once. Sequenced input: PBMCs. The receptors stem from a woman in her fifties or sixties in good health and CMV-seropositive.

In its sample, this clone was seen once. Here the CDR3 DNA reads TGCAGCGTTATGGGGATTAGCGGGCGTTACAATGAGCAGTTCTTC. This encodes CSVMGISGRYNEQFF. V is TRBV29-1 and J is TRBJ2-1; 7 bases match TRBD2. The CDR3 sequence is 15 residues long. Per the germline V gene, CDR1 is SQVTM and CDR2 is ANQGSEA. V was pared by 5 bases and J by 4 bases, with 11 bases of the junction left unmatched.

J is TRBJ1-4 and V is TRBV6-5; a possible D gene is TRBD1 (6 bases). The CDR3 loop spans 13 amino acids. Trimming shortened V by 4 bases and J by 7 bases, and 10 bases separated the two germline ends. CDR1 and CDR2 from the germline V gene are MNHEY and SVGAGI. For the CDR3, the DNA is TGTGCCAGCAGTTCCCTAGGGGGTGAAAAACTGTTTTTT. Encoded protein: CASSSLGGEKLFF.

The chain joins TRBV28 to TRBJ1-4, with 9 bases that match TRBD1. The CDR3 length is 16 residues. V lost 3 bases and J lost 3; bases outside the gene matches: 5. CDR1 is MDHEN and CDR2 is SYDVKM in the germline V gene. The CDR3 DNA follows: TGTGCCAGCAGTTTTTTGGGACAGGGTGCTAATGAAAAACTGTTTTTT. This encodes CASSFLGQGANEKLFF.

The chain uses TRBV29-1 and TRBJ1-2, with no clear D. Germline lookup yields CDR1 SQVTM and CDR2 ANQGSEA. Trimming pared 4 bases from V and 3 bases from J, leaving 15 bases between. This CDR3 is 14 amino acids long. The CDR3 region has the DNA TGCAGCGTTGTGCCGGCGGAGAGGGACTATGGCTACACCTTC. It encodes CSVVPAERDYGYTF.

The J gene is TRBJ2-3, the V gene TRBV10-3; 7 bases agree with TRBD2. The V segment lost 5 bases and the J segment 4 bases; nucleotides outside the gene matches: 21. The CDR3 runs to 19 residues. The V gene's germline CDR1 is ENHRY and CDR2 SYGVKD. CDR3 loop: CAISHLGGGREERPDTQYF. The CDR3 bases are TGTGCCATCAGTCACCTGGGAGGCGGGAGAGAGGAGCGCCCAGATACGCAGTATTTT.

Only a few counts were recorded for this clone. V usage is TRBV7-2 and J usage is TRBJ1-2; 12 nucleotides match TRBD1. V gave up 6 bases and J gave up 6 bases; unmatched junction bases: 17. Per the germline V gene, CDR1 is SGHTA and CDR2 is FQGNSA. The CDR3 contains 18 residues. The CDR3 region is CASSSNPGQGAQMDGYTF. In nucleotides, the CDR3 is TGTGCCAGCAGTTCCAATCCGGGACAGGGGGCGCAAATGGATGGCTACACCTTC.

The CDR3 nucleotides read TGTGCCAGCAGCCCCCGGGACAGCACCTACAATGAGCAGTTCTTC. As protein: CASSPRDSTYNEQFF. The chain employs TRBV9 and TRBJ2-1; 7 bases are a match to TRBD1. In germline, CDR1 is SGDLS, CDR2 YYNGEE. J lost 2 bases, V lost 4 bases, and 6 bases had no gene match. The CDR3 is 15 amino acids.

This chain uses TRBV6-5 with TRBJ1-2; TRBD1 is a possible D gene (5 bases). CDR3 length equals 13 residues. Germline lookup yields CDR1 MNHEY and CDR2 SVGAGI. V lost 6 bases and J 5 bases, leaving 13 bases between the germline ends. CDR3 in amino acids: CASSRGAEYGYTF. CDR3 sequence (DNA): TGTGCCAGCAGCCGCGGGGCGGAGTATGGCTACACCTTC.

The chain uses TRBV7-9 and TRBJ1-3; 7 bases are shared with TRBD1. V was clipped by 6 bases and J by 0 bases; unmatched bases: 8. Germline values: CDR1 SEHNR, CDR2 FQNEAQ (reference sequence). The CDR3 extends over 16 amino acids. CDR3 sequence reads: CASSRGQALSGNTIYF. The CDR3 DNA reads as TGTGCCAGCAGTCGAGGACAGGCCCTCTCTGGAAACACCATATATTTT. The full variable domain, with the rest looked up from reference TRBV7-9 and TRBJ1-3, is DTGVSQNPRHKITKRGQNVTFRCDPISEHNRLYWYRQTLGQGPEFLTYFQNEAQLEKSRLLSDRFSAERPKGSFSTLEIQRTEQGDSAMYLCASSRGQALSGNTIYFGEGSWLTVV.

CDR3 loop: CASSLSRSQETQYF. For the CDR3, the DNA is TGTGCCAGCAGCTTAAGCCGGTCGCAAGAGACCCAGTACTTC. V gene TRBV11-1 combines with J gene TRBJ2-5, with D hard to call. Germline V gene lookup returns CDR1 SGHAT and CDR2 FQDESV (reference sequence). The CDR3 is made up of 14 amino acids. V shed 2 bases and J shed 2 bases, with 9 bases lying between them.

V gene TRBV7-9 combines with J gene TRBJ2-7; D may be TRBD2 (6 bases). The V gene lost 5 bases and the J gene lost 2 bases, with 10 bases spanning the gap. Germline-derived CDR1 and CDR2 are SEHNR and FQNEAQ (reference sequence). This CDR3 is built from 13 residues. The CDR3 DNA reads TGTGCCAGCAGCCGGGACTTGCCCTACGAGCAGTACTTC. This encodes CASSRDLPYEQYF.

This clone was found a few times. The CDR3 here is CASSLVRGRGRGEQYF. In DNA, the CDR3 is TGTGCCAGCAGCTTAGTTCGCGGGAGGGGACGAGGGGAGCAGTACTTC. This rearrangement joins TRBV7-2 to TRBJ2-7, with 9 bases identical to TRBD2. Germline V gene data show CDR1 as SGHTA and CDR2 as FQGNSA. The CDR3 contains 16 residues. The junction had 11 bases not matched to a gene; V was cut back by 1 base and J by 7 bases.

J is TRBJ2-1 and V is TRBV7-9; 9 bases match TRBD2. The CDR3 runs 15 residues. Germline trimming cut 4 bases from V and 6 bases from J; bases unmatched to any gene: 7. The germline gives CDR1 SEHNR, CDR2 FQNEAQ (reference sequence). The CDR3 DNA sequence: TGTGCCAGCAGCTCAGGGACTAGCATGGGCAATGAGCAGTTCTTC. This sequence encodes CASSSGTSMGNEQFF.

This chain links TRBV7-9 with TRBJ2-5; 7 bases are a match to TRBD2. Per the germline V gene, CDR1 is SEHNR and CDR2 is FQNEAQ (reference sequence). This CDR3 has 15 residues. The junction had 9 bases not matched to a gene; V was cut back by 5 bases and J by 3 bases. The CDR3 nucleotides read TGTGCCAGCAGCCCAGTGGGGAGGGGTGAAGAGACCCAGTACTTC. Translated: CASSPVGRGEETQYF.

This clone was recorded once. This rearrangement joins TRBV11-2 to TRBJ2-2; 7 bases match TRBD1. Germline CDR1 and CDR2: SGHAT and FQNNGV. V trimming: 7 bases; J trimming: 7 bases; junction bases outside the gene matches: 9. The CDR3 extends over 14 amino acids. The CDR3: CASTDDRAGGELFF. In DNA, the CDR3 is TGTGCCAGCACAGACGACAGGGCTGGCGGGGAGCTGTTTTTT.

The chain employs TRBV28 and TRBJ1-5; 7 bases are a match to TRBD1. Germline V lookup: CDR1 MDHEN, CDR2 SYDVKM. This CDR3 contains 14 residues. The V gene end was trimmed by 8 bases and the J gene end by 3 bases; junction bases not matched to a gene: 7. CDR3 DNA sequence: TGTGCCAGCGACAGGGATCTGAACAATCAGCCCCAGCATTTT. Translating it yields CASDRDLNNQPQHF.

V gene TRBV6-1 combines with J gene TRBJ2-7, with 12 bases fitting TRBD2. Germline values: CDR1 MNHNS, CDR2 SASEGT. The CDR3 covers 14 residues. The junction had 2 bases not matched to a gene; V was cut back by 5 bases and J by 3 bases. The CDR3 reads CASSLAGGVYEQYF. In DNA, the CDR3 is TGTGCCAGCAGTCTAGCGGGAGGGGTCTACGAGCAGTACTTC.

The chain carries TRBV7-3 and TRBJ2-1, with 11 bases that match TRBD2. The CDR3 loop spans 15 amino acids. CDR1 is SGHTA and CDR2 is FQGTGA in the germline V gene. After removal of 5 bases from V and 4 bases from J, the junction contained 4 bases not matched to a gene. The CDR3 coding sequence is TGTGCCAGCAGCCCCGGGACTAGCGGTTACAATGAGCAGTTCTTC. Translation gives CASSPGTSGYNEQFF.

This clone showed up just once. The chain employs TRBV28 and TRBJ2-5, with D perhaps matching TRBD1 (6 bases). Germline V gene sequence: CDR1 MDHEN, CDR2 SYDVKM. Trimming left V 10 bases short and J 7 bases short, with 16 bases between. The CDR3 has 12 residues. CDR3 sequence reads: CATQGGPRTQYF. The DNA of the CDR3 is TGTGCCACCCAAGGGGGTCCACGGACCCAGTACTTC.

The chain joins TRBV25-1 to TRBJ2-7, with a possible D match to TRBD2 (5 bases). CDR1 and CDR2 (germline): MGHDK, SYGVNS. The CDR3 has 17 amino acids. Trimming stripped 4 bases from V and 0 bases from J, with 19 bases between. For the CDR3, the DNA is TGTGCCAGCAGTGCCCTCGCGGGTAGTTCCCTCTCCTACGAGCAGTACTTC. It translates to CASSALAGSSLSYEQYF.

The CDR3, as DNA: TGTGCCTCAGTCCCCTGGGGCGAGAACACTAGCACAGATACGCAGTATTTT. Its protein product is CASVPWGENTSTDTQYF. The chain is built from TRBV10-3 and TRBJ2-3, with a tentative D call TRBD1 (5 bases). CDR1 is ENHRY, CDR2 SYGVKD, per germline. Trimming took 11 bases from V and 0 from J, leaving 24 bases between them. The CDR3 length is 17 residues.

CDR3 loop: CASSLRAGGNNEQFF. The CDR3 nucleotides read TGTGCCAGCAGCTTACGAGCGGGAGGGAATAATGAGCAGTTCTTC. This sequence joins TRBV7-2 and TRBJ2-1; 10 bases match TRBD2. After removal of 2 bases from V and 7 bases from J, the junction contained 5 bases not matched to a gene. Germline lookup yields CDR1 SGHTA and CDR2 FQGNSA. The CDR3 sequence is 15 residues long.

The chain has TRBV7-3 and TRBJ2-7; TRBD1 aligns across 10 bases. V dropped 2 bases and J dropped 5; count of bases not matched to a gene: 12. The CDR3 has 17 amino acids. The germline CDR1 and CDR2 sequences are SGHTA and FQGTGA. CDR3 sequence: CASSLDSPGQGRHEQYF. The DNA for the CDR3 is TGTGCCAGCAGCTTAGATTCGCCGGGACAGGGGAGACACGAGCAGTACTTC.

CDR3 sequence (DNA): TGCAGCGGTGCGGGAGACTTGAGTAATGAGCAGTTCTTC. Its protein is CSGAGDLSNEQFF. The rearrangement joins TRBV29-1 to TRBJ2-1; 7 bases are shared with TRBD2. Germline V CDR1 and CDR2: SQVTM, ANQGSEA. This CDR3 contains 13 residues. V gave up 7 bases and J gave up 7 bases; unmatched junction bases: 10.

The CDR3 is CASRDNHPNTGELFF. The CDR3 DNA sequence: TGTGCCAGCCGGGACAACCACCCAAACACCGGGGAGCTGTTTTTT. This chain links TRBV2 with TRBJ2-2; the D gene is possibly TRBD1 (6 bases). V lost 8 bases, J lost 2 bases, and 15 bases lay in between. Germline assignment: CDR1 SNHLY and CDR2 FYNNEI. This CDR3 region has 15 residues.

The chain employs TRBV27 and TRBJ1-2; D unclear. CDR3 size: 15 residues. The V gene's germline CDR1 is MNHEY and CDR2 SMNVEV (reference sequence). V was trimmed by 5 bases and J by 0 bases, leaving 13 bases between them. CDR3: CASSANSITNYGYTF. The CDR3 region has the DNA TGTGCCAGCAGTGCCAACTCGATAACTAACTATGGCTACACCTTC.